This T cell receptor (beta chain) was retrieved from a study of vaccination and CD4 T cells after COVID-19. This CDR3 contains 14 residues. Germline V gene sequence: CDR1 SGHTA, CDR2 FQGNSA. The germline V and J ends were trimmed by 2 bases and 3 bases, with 9 bases remaining between them. Once obtained from cultured CD4+ T cells, the DNA was sequenced using the Oncomine TCR Beta short-read assay. TCRdb recomputed calls from the PCR reads with MiXCR, one row per CDR3 protein. Among 15,000 to 20,000 distinct CDR3 sequences listed, under 55% were seen once. A word on this clonotype: The antigen is unknown.

The treatment here: approximately 10-day PBMC culture with coronavirus spike peptide pools or control peptides (ViraFEST assay). This receptor was identified in a human donor who had recovered from COVID-19. The V gene is TRBV7-2, the J gene TRBJ2-3, with D unresolved. The sequencing used CD4+ T cells from blood, cultured in vitro, collected before SARS-CoV-2 vaccination. The CDR3 nucleotides read TGTGCCAGCAGCTTAATTCAAGTAACAGATACGCAGTATTTT. Its protein is CASSLIQVTDTQYF.